These 5 T cell receptor beta chains came from one sample sequenced in a study of T cell responses to AZD1222 COVID-19 vaccine. TCRdb's table, derived via immunoSEQ multiplex PCR, lists solely in-frame clones and lacks some. The sample holds roughly 120,000 clones, more than 85% seen once. The sequencing here drew on peripheral blood, taken on day 0 of AZD1222 vaccination. The receptors stem from an adult in good health.

The genes are TRBV19 and TRBJ2-7; no definite D call. Per germline, CDR1 LNHDA and CDR2 SQIVND (reference sequence). V was clipped by 4 bases and J by 1 base, with 5 bases between them. The CDR3 contains 12 residues. For the CDR3, the DNA is TGTGCCAGTAGTAAATCGTCCTACGAGCAGTACTTC. Protein sequence: CASSKSSYEQYF. Based on the CDR3 plus reference TRBV19 and TRBJ2-7, the full variable domain is DGGITQSPKYLFRKEGQNVTLSCEQNLNHDAMYWYRQDPGQGLRLIYYSQIVNDFQKGDIAEGYSVSREKKESFPLTVTSAQKNPTAFYLCASSKSSYEQYFGPGTRLTVT.

The genes are TRBV11-3 and TRBJ1-2, with 7 positions matching TRBD1. With 8 bases clipped from V and 3 bases from J, the junction kept 9 bases outside the gene matches. The CDR3 has 14 residues. Germline lookup yields CDR1 SGHNT and CDR2 YENEEA. The CDR3 reads CASGARGAYYGYTF. The CDR3 nucleotides read TGTGCCAGCGGCGCCAGGGGGGCCTACTATGGCTACACCTTC. Variable domain in full (rest from reference TRBV11-3 and TRBJ1-2): EAGVVQSPRYKIIEKKQPVAFWCNPISGHNTLYWYLQNLGQGPELLIRYENEEAVDDSQLPKDRFSAERLKGVDSTLKIQPAELGDSAVYLCASGARGAYYGYTFGSGTRLTVV.

This chain links TRBV3-1 (or the pseudogene TRBV3-2) with TRBJ2-5, with D unclear. With 2 bases removed from V and 4 bases from J, the gap between germline ends came to 8 bases. Germline values: CDR1 LGHDT, CDR2 YNNKEL (reference sequence). The CDR3 covers 13 residues. As DNA, the CDR3 is TGTGCCAGCAGCCAATTAACGATAGAGACCCAGTACTTC. As protein: CASSQLTIETQYF.

The CDR3: CASRYLLRDTDTQYF. The CDR3 coding sequence is TGTGCCAGCAGGTACCTTTTGAGGGACACAGATACGCAGTATTTT. The chain links TRBV5-6 to TRBJ2-3, with D maybe TRBD2 (5 bases). Looked up from germline, CDR1 is SGHDT and CDR2 is YYEEEE. Between the trimmed V and J ends, which lost 5 bases and 2 bases, there was a span of 15 bases. This CDR3 spans 15 amino acids.

The chain couples TRBV18 to TRBJ1-2; a weak D match, TRBD1 (5 bases). Germline CDR1 and CDR2: KGHSH and LQKENI. There are 13 residues in the CDR3. V lost 4 bases and J lost 8, with 14 bases in between. DNA for the CDR3: TGTGCCAGCTCACTGGGACCGAGAGGGGGCTACACCTTC. This translates into CASSLGPRGGYTF.